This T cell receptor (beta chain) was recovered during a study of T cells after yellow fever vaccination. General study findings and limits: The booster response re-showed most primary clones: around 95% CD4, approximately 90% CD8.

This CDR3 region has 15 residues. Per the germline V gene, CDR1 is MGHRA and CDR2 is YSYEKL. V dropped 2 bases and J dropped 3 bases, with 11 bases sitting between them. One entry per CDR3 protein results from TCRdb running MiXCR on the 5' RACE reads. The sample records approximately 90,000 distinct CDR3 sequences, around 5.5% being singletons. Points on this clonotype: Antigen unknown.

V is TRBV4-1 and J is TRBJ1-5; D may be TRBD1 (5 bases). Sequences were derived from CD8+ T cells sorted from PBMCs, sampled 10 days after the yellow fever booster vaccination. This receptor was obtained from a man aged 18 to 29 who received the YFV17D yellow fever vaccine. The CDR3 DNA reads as TGCGCCAGCAGCCAATTAGGGACCCACAATCAGCCCCAGCATTTT. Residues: CASSQLGTHNQPQHF.